The 8 T cell receptor beta chains reported below all come from one sample, sequenced in a study of T cell repertoires in cytomegalovirus infection. TCRdb independently ran MiXCR on the reads; one entry per CDR3 protein. This table has approximately 250,000 distinct CDR3 sequences, roughly 6.5% appearing once. The material sequenced was PBMCs. Source of these receptors: a human donor in good health (CMV status not recorded). Some clones in this sample may be carry-over from other donors' samples.

This clonotype was counted at least ten times. The chain has TRBV7-2 and TRBJ1-1; D is unclear. CDR3 length equals 13 residues. CDR1 is SGHTA and CDR2 is FQGNSA in the germline V gene. V lost 1 base and J lost 5, with 8 bases in between. The CDR3 DNA reads TGTGCCAGCAGCTTAGGGGCAGGAACTGAAGCTTTCTTT. Protein product: CASSLGAGTEAFF.

This clonotype was detected ten times or more. The V gene is TRBV7-2, the J gene TRBJ1-3, with D perhaps matching TRBD1 (6 bases). Germline CDR1 is SGHTA and CDR2 is FQGNSA. CDR3 length: 14 amino acids. V lost 5 bases to trimming and J lost 4 bases, with 12 bases between them. The CDR3 region is CASSTGIWGNTIYF. The CDR3 DNA follows: TGTGCCAGCAGCACAGGGATTTGGGGAAACACCATATATTTT.

Many counts were recorded for this clonotype. V usage is TRBV28 and J usage is TRBJ2-1, with 8 bases matching TRBD2. CDR1 and CDR2 (germline): MDHEN, SYDVKM. J lost 10 bases, V lost 5 bases, and 13 bases had no gene match. This CDR3 has 15 amino acids. In DNA, the CDR3 is TGTGCCAGCAGTACCATGGACGGGGGGGCGGGCGAGCAGTTCTTC. Protein sequence: CASSTMDGGAGEQFF.

This clonotype occurred many times. The chain employs TRBV6-2 or TRBV6-3 and TRBJ2-7; D call uncertain. The V end was cut by 2 bases, the J end by 4 bases, with 6 bases between. The CDR3 length is 12 residues. Germline loops: CDR1 MNHEY, CDR2 SVGEGT. The CDR3 region is CASSYTAYEQYF. For the CDR3, the DNA is TGTGCCAGCAGTTACACAGCTTACGAGCAGTACTTC.

This clonotype has a count of ten or more. The rearrangement joins TRBV7-8 to TRBJ1-1, with 7 bases identical to TRBD1. V was clipped by 3 bases and J by 4 bases; unmatched bases: 5. The germline gives CDR1 SGHVS, CDR2 FQNEAQ. The CDR3 contains 14 residues. The CDR3 bases are TGTGCCAGCAGCTTCATGACAGGGTCCACTGAAGCTTTCTTT. This codes for CASSFMTGSTEAFF.

This clonotype was detected ten times or more. The chain couples TRBV28 to TRBJ2-7; unclear D gene. Germline V CDR1 and CDR2: MDHEN, SYDVKM. The ends were cut back, 5 bases at V and 3 bases at J, with 8 bases in the middle. CDR3 length: 12 residues. The CDR3 nucleotides read TGTGCCAGCAGTAGACAAATCTACGAGCAGTACTTC. Translated, it gives CASSRQIYEQYF.

In its sample, this clonotype was seen many times. The genes are TRBV5-5 and TRBJ2-5; D is uncertain. CDR3 length: 15 amino acids. V was pared by 2 bases and J by 5 bases, with 16 bases between. CDR1 is SGHKS and CDR2 is YYEKEE in the germline V gene (reference sequence). This CDR3 reads CASSLWGEAEETQYF. Here the CDR3 DNA reads TGTGCCAGCAGCTTATGGGGTGAGGCGGAGGAGACCCAGTACTTC.

The chain is built from TRBV20-1 and TRBJ1-5; D ambiguous. V lost 6 bases to trimming and J lost 4 bases, with 13 bases between them. CDR1 is DFQATT and CDR2 is SNEGSKA in the germline V gene (reference sequence). This CDR3 region has 13 residues. CDR3 protein: CSALRQPNQPQHF. The CDR3 coding sequence is TGCAGTGCCTTGAGGCAGCCAAATCAGCCCCAGCATTTT.